Listed below are T cell receptor beta chains from one sample, sequenced in a study of blood T cells in healthy people across ages. MiXCR, run by TCRdb on the 5' RACE reads, gives a single entry per CDR3 protein. The sample records hundreds of thousands of distinct CDR3 sequences, about 61% being singletons. Material: blood. These receptor sequences come from a man in his forties in good health. The CDR3 runs from the conserved cysteine through the conserved F or W. Each record gives: CDR3 DNA, CDR3 protein, D gene, J gene, clone size, CDR3 length, V gene. The D gene is left open where the match is weak. The size of a clone is reported for some rows only, either as once, few or many, or as a class for expanded clones.

cdr3_nt: TGTGCCAGCAGTAAGCGGGGATCCTACGAGCAGTACTTC; cdr3_aa: CASSKRGSYEQYF; d_call: TRBD2; j_call: TRBJ2-7; clone_size: few; cdr3_length: 13; v_call: TRBV28
cdr3_nt: TGCAGCGGCGGGACAGGGCTCTACGAGCAGTACTTC; cdr3_aa: CSGGTGLYEQYF; d_call: TRBD1; j_call: TRBJ2-7; clone_size: -; cdr3_length: 12; v_call: TRBV29-1
cdr3_nt: TGCAGCGATAGGGGGAGCTATGGCTACACCTTC; cdr3_aa: CSDRGSYGYTF; d_call: -; j_call: TRBJ1-2; clone_size: -; cdr3_length: 11; v_call: TRBV29-1
cdr3_nt: TGTGCCAGCAGCTTAACGCGACTAGCGAACACCGGGGAGCTGTTTTTT; cdr3_aa: CASSLTRLANTGELFF; d_call: -; j_call: TRBJ2-2; clone_size: -; cdr3_length: 16; v_call: TRBV7-3
cdr3_nt: TGTGCCAGCAGCCAGACACTCGGGAGTGGTAATGAGCAGTTCTTC; cdr3_aa: CASSQTLGSGNEQFF; d_call: -; j_call: TRBJ2-1; clone_size: -; cdr3_length: 15; v_call: TRBV3-1
cdr3_nt: TGTGCCAGCGGGGACAGAATGAACACTGAAGCTTTCTTT; cdr3_aa: CASGDRMNTEAFF; d_call: TRBD1; j_call: TRBJ1-1; clone_size: -; cdr3_length: 13; v_call: TRBV6-2/TRBV6-3
cdr3_nt: TGTGCCAGCAGCATGGGACTAGCGGGCGAGACCCAGTACTTC; cdr3_aa: CASSMGLAGETQYF; d_call: TRBD2; j_call: TRBJ2-5; clone_size: -; cdr3_length: 14; v_call: TRBV9
cdr3_nt: TGTGCCAGCAGCCAAGGCCCCGACGGAAATTCACCCCTCCACTTT; cdr3_aa: CASSQGPDGNSPLHF; d_call: -; j_call: TRBJ1-6; clone_size: few; cdr3_length: 15; v_call: TRBV4-2
cdr3_nt: TGTGCCAGCAGGACCGGGACAGGGCTCCACTTT; cdr3_aa: CASRTGTGLHF; d_call: TRBD1; j_call: TRBJ1-6; clone_size: -; cdr3_length: 11; v_call: TRBV6-2/TRBV6-3
cdr3_nt: TGTGCCAGCAGCTTGCGACAGGGGCACTCGGAAAGCCAAGAGACCCAGTACTTC; cdr3_aa: CASSLRQGHSESQETQYF; d_call: TRBD1; j_call: TRBJ2-5; clone_size: -; cdr3_length: 18; v_call: TRBV7-9
cdr3_nt: TGTGCCAGCAGCGTCGGGACAGGGGGCTCCTACGAGCAGTACTTC; cdr3_aa: CASSVGTGGSYEQYF; d_call: TRBD1; j_call: TRBJ2-7; clone_size: -; cdr3_length: 15; v_call: TRBV7-8
cdr3_nt: TGTGCCAGCAGCCAAGATATAGCGACTAGCGGGGGAAACACAGATACGCAGTATTTT; cdr3_aa: CASSQDIATSGGNTDTQYF; d_call: TRBD2; j_call: TRBJ2-3; clone_size: -; cdr3_length: 19; v_call: TRBV4-2
cdr3_nt: TGTGCCAGCAGCCAAGCGGGATTTCAAGTCGAGCAGTACTTC; cdr3_aa: CASSQAGFQVEQYF; d_call: -; j_call: TRBJ2-7; clone_size: -; cdr3_length: 14; v_call: TRBV3-1
cdr3_nt: TGTGCCAGCAGTCCTACAGGGGGCGCGAAAGATACGCAGTATTTT; cdr3_aa: CASSPTGGAKDTQYF; d_call: TRBD1; j_call: TRBJ2-3; clone_size: few; cdr3_length: 15; v_call: TRBV7-2
cdr3_nt: TGTGCCAGCAGCCGAGGAGGGCGGGAAGAGCAGTTCTTC; cdr3_aa: CASSRGGREEQFF; d_call: -; j_call: TRBJ2-1; clone_size: -; cdr3_length: 13; v_call: TRBV12-3/TRBV12-4
cdr3_nt: TGCGCCAGCAGCTCGAACTCCCCCAGGGGTGAGCAGTACTTC; cdr3_aa: CASSSNSPRGEQYF; d_call: -; j_call: TRBJ2-5; clone_size: -; cdr3_length: 14; v_call: TRBV5-1
cdr3_nt: TGCAGCGTTGAAGGGCTAGAAGCAGATACGCAGTATTTT; cdr3_aa: CSVEGLEADTQYF; d_call: -; j_call: TRBJ2-3; clone_size: -; cdr3_length: 13; v_call: TRBV29-1
cdr3_nt: TGTGCCAGCAGCCGCTCCCTAGGAGAGACCCAGTACTTC; cdr3_aa: CASSRSLGETQYF; d_call: -; j_call: TRBJ2-5; clone_size: -; cdr3_length: 13; v_call: TRBV3-1
cdr3_nt: TGTGCCAACCTCCTTGACAGCCAGGGTATGGGCTACGAGCAGTACTTC; cdr3_aa: CANLLDSQGMGYEQYF; d_call: -; j_call: TRBJ2-7; clone_size: -; cdr3_length: 16; v_call: TRBV19
cdr3_nt: TGTGCCAGCAGCTCATCGGGGGCAGCGGGGGAGACCCAGTACTTC; cdr3_aa: CASSSSGAAGETQYF; d_call: -; j_call: TRBJ2-5; clone_size: few; cdr3_length: 15; v_call: TRBV28
cdr3_nt: TGTGCCAGCAGCCCCGGTTTCGGGGACACAGATACGCAGTATTTT; cdr3_aa: CASSPGFGDTDTQYF; d_call: -; j_call: TRBJ2-3; clone_size: -; cdr3_length: 15; v_call: TRBV7-2
cdr3_nt: TGTGCCAGCAGTTACTGGCATGAAGGGTACGAGCAGTACTTC; cdr3_aa: CASSYWHEGYEQYF; d_call: -; j_call: TRBJ2-7; clone_size: few; cdr3_length: 14; v_call: TRBV6-2/TRBV6-3
cdr3_nt: TGTGCCAGCAGCTCCGGGACTAGCGGGCCGAGAACCACAGATACGCAGTATTTT; cdr3_aa: CASSSGTSGPRTTDTQYF; d_call: TRBD2; j_call: TRBJ2-3; clone_size: -; cdr3_length: 18; v_call: TRBV9
cdr3_nt: TGTGCCAGCAGTATATCGGGACTTTTAGGAGAGCAGTACTTC; cdr3_aa: CASSISGLLGEQYF; d_call: -; j_call: TRBJ2-7; clone_size: -; cdr3_length: 14; v_call: TRBV27
cdr3_nt: TGTGCCAGCAGCTTCCCAAGCGGGGGGGCCACATCAGGCTCCTACAATGAGCAGTACTTC; cdr3_aa: CASSFPSGGATSGSYNEQYF; d_call: TRBD2; j_call: TRBJ2-7; clone_size: -; cdr3_length: 20; v_call: TRBV7-3
cdr3_nt: TGTGCCAGCAGCTTGGGGGACAGGGACTACGAGCAGTACTTC; cdr3_aa: CASSLGDRDYEQYF; d_call: TRBD1; j_call: TRBJ2-7; clone_size: -; cdr3_length: 14; v_call: TRBV5-5
cdr3_nt: TGCAGCATAGGGGACAGGGAGGCCGGGGAGCTGTTTTTT; cdr3_aa: CSIGDREAGELFF; d_call: TRBD1; j_call: TRBJ2-2; clone_size: -; cdr3_length: 13; v_call: TRBV20-1
cdr3_nt: TGTGCCAGCAGTTCCGACATGCTGGGGAATTCACCCCTCCACTTT; cdr3_aa: CASSSDMLGNSPLHF; d_call: -; j_call: TRBJ1-6; clone_size: -; cdr3_length: 15; v_call: TRBV27